Listed below are T cell receptor beta chains from one sample, sequenced in a study of T cell changes during pregnancy in multiple sclerosis. Clones were read by immunoSEQ multiplex PCR, and TCRdb kept only the in-frame ones, dropping some. The table has 65,000 to 85,000 clones, about 93% seen once; the top ten hold 0.13% to 0.15%. The sample consisted of CD4+ T cells from peripheral blood mononuclear cells, taken after pregnancy. The receptors derive from a female donor with multiple sclerosis, enrolled in a pregnancy study. The CDR3 runs from the conserved cysteine through the conserved F or W. Each record gives: clone size, D gene, J gene, V gene, CDR3 protein, CDR3 DNA. The D gene is left open where the match is weak. The size entry is marked missing in some rows and otherwise reads once, few, many or a size class.

>NA|TRBD2|TRBJ2-1|TRBV6-5
CASNPGGSSYNEQFF
TGTGCCAGCAACCCCGGGGGGAGCTCCTACAATGAGCAGTTCTTC
>NA|TRBD1|TRBJ2-1|TRBV4-3
CASSRTGDNEQFF
TGCGCCAGCAGCCGGACAGGGGACAATGAGCAGTTCTTC
>NA|NA|TRBJ2-4|TRBV7-9
CASSSLGAIQYF
TGTGCCAGCAGCTCCCTGGGGGCCATTCAGTACTTC
>NA|NA|TRBJ2-5|TRBV20-1
CSARDKETQYF
TGCAGTGCTAGAGATAAAGAGACCCAGTACTTC
>NA|NA|TRBJ1-5|TRBV27
CASRRGGSNQPQHF
TGTGCCAGCAGGAGAGGGGGTAGCAATCAGCCCCAGCATTTT
>NA|TRBD2|TRBJ2-5|TRBV19
CASSASGASGETQYF
TGTGCCAGTAGCGCTAGCGGGGCGTCGGGAGAGACCCAGTACTTC
>few|NA|TRBJ2-7|TRBV5-1
CASSLTLLDIEQYF
TGCGCCAGCAGCTTGACTTTGTTGGACATCGAGCAGTACTTC
>NA|NA|TRBJ2-3|TRBV11-2
CASSLGLTDTQYF
TGTGCCAGCAGCTTAGGTCTTACAGATACGCAGTATTTT
>NA|TRBD1|TRBJ1-1|TRBV7-9
CASRSSRGRNTEAFF
TGTGCCAGCAGGTCGTCCAGGGGGAGGAACACTGAAGCTTTCTTT
>NA|NA|TRBJ2-7|TRBV6-1
CASSAGSAGYEQYF
TGTGCCAGCAGCGCTGGAAGCGCTGGGTACGAGCAGTACTTC
>NA|TRBD1|TRBJ1-1|TRBV11-1
CASSLVTGGNTEAFF
TGTGCCAGCAGCTTAGTCACAGGGGGAAACACTGAAGCTTTCTTT
>NA|TRBD2|TRBJ2-5|TRBV19
CASSAYERGRRETQYF
TGTGCCAGTAGTGCATACGAGCGGGGGCGGAGGGAGACCCAGTACTTC
>NA|TRBD1|TRBJ2-1|TRBV30
CAWSVRLLQRPGQHSYNEQFF
TGTGCCTGGAGTGTACGGCTCTTGCAAAGACCGGGACAGCACTCCTACAATGAGCAGTTCTTC
>once|TRBD2|TRBJ2-3|TRBV5-4
CASSRSGEGSDTQYF
TGTGCCAGCAGTCGTAGCGGGGAGGGGTCAGATACGCAGTATTTT
>NA|TRBD1|TRBJ2-7|TRBV5-6
CASSSLGQSYEQYF
TGTGCCAGCAGCTCGTTGGGACAGTCGTACGAGCAGTACTTC
>NA|NA|TRBJ1-1|TRBV5-1
CASSLAGRGGTEAFF
TGCGCCAGCAGCTTGGCCGGGAGGGGAGGGACTGAAGCTTTCTTT
>NA|NA|TRBJ2-5|TRBV7-2
CASSLDGGQVRQETQYF
TGTGCCAGCAGCTTAGACGGGGGGCAAGTAAGACAAGAGACCCAGTACTTC
>NA|NA|TRBJ1-2|TRBV6-1
CASSEASASYGYTF
TGTGCCAGCAGTGAAGCGAGCGCCTCTTATGGCTACACCTTC
>NA|NA|TRBJ2-6|TRBV9
CASSVGTAGANVLTF
TGTGCCAGCAGCGTAGGGACAGCTGGGGCCAACGTCCTGACTTTC
>NA|TRBD1|TRBJ2-7|TRBV2
CASIGTAFYEQYF
TGTGCCAGCATCGGGACAGCTTTTTACGAGCAGTACTTC
>once|NA|TRBJ1-2|TRBV19
CASSIQGRANGYTF
TGTGCCAGTAGTATTCAGGGCAGGGCTAATGGCTACACCTTC
>NA|NA|TRBJ1-1|TRBV6-1
CASSEAQGTEAFF
TGTGCCAGCAGTGAAGCGCAGGGGACTGAAGCTTTCTTT
>NA|TRBD2|TRBJ2-1|TRBV28
CASSSPGGSSYNEQFF
TGTGCCAGCAGTTCCCCGGGAGGTAGCTCCTACAATGAGCAGTTCTTC
>NA|TRBD2|TRBJ2-5|TRBV19
CASSPTSSSGSGETQYF
TGTGCCAGTAGTCCCACATCCAGTAGCGGGAGTGGGGAGACCCAGTACTTC
>NA|NA|TRBJ1-2|TRBV7-2
CASSYDGRLWDGYTF
TGTGCCAGCAGCTATGACGGAAGACTATGGGATGGCTACACCTTC
>NA|TRBD1|TRBJ2-1|TRBV6-5
CASSSGQASNEQFF
TGTGCCAGCAGTTCCGGACAGGCATCCAATGAGCAGTTCTTC
>NA|TRBD2|TRBJ2-1|TRBV29-1
CSVVRPLSGREVNEQFF
TGTAGCGTTGTCCGCCCTTTAAGCGGGAGGGAGGTCAATGAGCAGTTCTTC
>NA|TRBD2|TRBJ2-1|TRBV9
CASSRTSGRAHEQFF
TGTGCCAGCAGCCGGACTAGCGGGAGGGCTCATGAGCAGTTCTTC
>NA|TRBD2|TRBJ2-7|TRBV7-8
CASSPRLAGFYEQYF
TGTGCCAGCAGCCCCCGACTAGCGGGGTTCTACGAGCAGTACTTC
>NA|NA|TRBJ2-7|TRBV15
CATSRGGGGTSNYEQYF
TGTGCCACCAGCAGAGGGGGGGGCGGGACATCTAACTACGAGCAGTACTTC
>NA|NA|TRBJ2-2|TRBV28
CASSLQTNTGELFF
TGTGCCAGCAGTTTACAGACGAACACCGGGGAGCTGTTTTTT
>NA|TRBD1|TRBJ2-1|TRBV5-1
CASSLRQGIYNEQFF
TGCGCCAGCAGCTTAAGACAGGGGATCTACAATGAGCAGTTCTTC